The next 10 T cell receptor beta chains were all read from a single sample in a study of cytomegalovirus exposure and HLA in healthy donors. PCR used 60 Vbeta primers and 13 Jbeta primers. Only in-frame clones appear in the TCRdb table, and some are missing; sequencing was by immunoSEQ multiplex PCR. The sample lists hundreds of thousands of clones, approximately 80% seen once, with approximately 2.9% in the top ten. Sequences were obtained from PBMCs. The receptors here all came from a man between 25 and 39 years old in good health and CMV-seronegative.

J is TRBJ1-2 and V is TRBV10-2; perhaps TRBD1 as D (6 bases). Trimming took off 5 bases at V and 6 bases at J, with 10 bases between the two ends. Germline assignment: CDR1 WSHSY and CDR2 SAAADI. This CDR3 region has 12 residues. The CDR3 DNA follows: TGCGCCAGCAGTCAGGACAGAAATGGCTACACCTTC. Its protein product is CASSQDRNGYTF.

Points on this clone: The conserved closing phenylalanine or tryptophan is absent in this CDR3, likely reflecting a read error. The V call is TRBV27, the J call TRBJ1-1; D not resolved. The CDR3 is made up of 11 amino acids. Germline CDR1 MNHEY, CDR2 SMNVEV (reference sequence). Deletions cut 6 bases from V and 8 bases from J, with 10 bases between. The CDR3: CASRKSREAFL. Here the CDR3 DNA reads TGTGCCAGCAGAAAGTCCCGAGAAGCTTTCCTT.

J is TRBJ1-4 and V is TRBV4-2; tentatively, D is TRBD1 (6 bases). There are 18 residues in the CDR3. Trimming removed 1 base at V and 4 bases at J, with 19 bases between. Looked up from germline, CDR1 is LGHNA and CDR2 is YNFKEQ. The CDR3 spells CASSQGGHFGLGNEKLFF. The CDR3 region has the DNA TGTGCCAGCAGCCAAGGGGGACATTTTGGACTTGGTAATGAAAAACTGTTTTTT.

The chain joins TRBV18 to TRBJ2-7; maybe TRBD1 (6 bases). Trimming removed 2 bases from V and 0 bases from J, with 8 bases in between. In germline, CDR1 is KGHSH, CDR2 LQKENI. CDR3 length: 14 amino acids. For the CDR3, the DNA is TGTGCCAGCTCACCAAGGGACACCTCCTACGAGCAGTACTTC. Amino acids: CASSPRDTSYEQYF. The variable domain in full, completed from reference TRBV18 and TRBJ2-7, reads NAGVMQNPRHLVRRRGQEARLRCSPMKGHSHVYWYRQLPEEGLKFMVYLQKENIIDESGMPKERFSAEFPKEGPSILRIQQVVRGDSAAYFCASSPRDTSYEQYFGPGTRLTVT.

V usage is TRBV18 and J usage is TRBJ1-1, with a tentative D call TRBD1 (5 bases). Germline values: CDR1 KGHSH, CDR2 LQKENI. V shed 2 bases and J shed 1 base, with 14 bases lying between them. This CDR3 is 16 amino acids long. CDR3 region: CASSPVRTGKNTEAFF. CDR3 nucleotide sequence: TGTGCCAGCTCACCAGTTCGTACAGGCAAGAACACTGAAGCTTTCTTT.

The V gene is TRBV15, the J gene TRBJ2-7, with 11 bases that match TRBD1. This CDR3 has 14 amino acids. The germline V gene has CDR1 LNHNV and CDR2 YYDKDF (reference sequence). V shed 6 bases, J shed 6 bases, and the junction held 7 bases outside the gene matches. CDR3 protein: CATSPDRGRCEQYF. CDR3 DNA: TGTGCCACCAGTCCGGACAGGGGGCGGTGCGAGCAGTACTTC.

The chain employs TRBV5-4 and TRBJ1-1, with 8 bases that match TRBD1. In germline, CDR1 is SGHNT, CDR2 YYREEE (reference sequence). The V gene end was trimmed by 4 bases and the J gene end by 1 base; junction bases not matched to a gene: 6. CDR3 length: 15 residues. The CDR3 DNA reads TGTGCCAGCAGCAAAGTGGACAGGGCGAACACTGAAGCTTTCTTT. This encodes CASSKVDRANTEAFF.

This chain uses TRBV19 with TRBJ1-1, with 11 bases aligning to TRBD1. V dropped 7 bases and J dropped 5; count of bases not matched to a gene: 6. In germline, CDR1 is LNHDA, CDR2 SQIVND (reference sequence). This CDR3 contains 14 residues. This CDR3 reads CASMGTGGRTEAFF. CDR3 bases: TGTGCCAGTATGGGGACAGGGGGAAGGACTGAAGCTTTCTTT.

This sequence joins TRBV27 and TRBJ1-5; unclear D gene. Germline CDR1 and CDR2: MNHEY and SMNVEV (reference sequence). V was cut by 4 bases and J by 1 base, with 17 bases left in between. This CDR3 region has 17 residues. The CDR3 bases are TGTGCCAGCAGTTCGGTTCAGCGGCCCGGGAGCAATCAGCCCCAGCATTTT. Encoded protein: CASSSVQRPGSNQPQHF.

V is TRBV7-9 and J is TRBJ1-2, with 10 positions matching TRBD1. The V gene end was trimmed by 5 bases and the J gene end by 6 bases; junction bases not matched to a gene: 6. CDR3 length: 14 residues. Germline loops: CDR1 SEHNR, CDR2 FQNEAQ (reference sequence). The CDR3: CASSQSDRGHGYTF. For the CDR3, the DNA is TGTGCCAGCAGCCAAAGTGACAGGGGGCATGGCTACACCTTC.